This note documents a single T cell receptor (beta chain) sequence. There is no known antigen for this receptor. The record has no base qualities; no much larger clone is one base away. The data were obtained in a study of blood T cell repertoires in COVID-19 (dated by TCRdb to the early 2020s). As for the study more broadly: Samples covering the acute and convalescent phases of COVID-19 were provided by collaborators in the United States, Italy and Spain. The prospective study material was composed of cDNA or gDNA derived from T cells, B-cell-depleted T cells, or PBMCs. The dataset comprised deeply sampled blood TCRbeta repertoires from subjects exposed to, actively infected with, or recovered from COVID-19. The repertoires were released in a freely available public database meant as a resource for research on the immune response to SARS-CoV-2. Samples came from the ongoing ImmuneRACE study (first 160 participants) plus 1,254 subjects from 6 global collaborators. Sample metadata almost always included a de-identified subject ID, COVID-19 status, age in years and sex. Where available, HLA class I and class II types were taken from metadata supplied by the sample provider and were not determined by assay-based typing. General study outcomes and caveats: The quantity of clinical and demographic metadata differed by source and by participant and was supplied without curation.

Including cysteine and phenylalanine, the CDR3 has 13 amino acids. The sequence is cut down to CDR3 DNA, 39 bases in frame from base 1. Sequences LNHDA (CDR1) and SQIVND (CDR2) are obtained from the germline V gene (reference sequence). V is reduced by 6 bases and J by 6 bases, leaving a spacing of 14 bases between them. Collaborating institutions collected whole blood in K2EDTA tubes following their own protocols. Collaborator samples were shipped for TCRbeta analysis as frozen whole blood, isolated PBMCs, or DNA extracted from either sample type. TCRbeta CDR3 regions were amplified from genomic DNA using the immunoSEQ Assay, a bias-controlled multiplex PCR. The authors processed their data as follows. Nucleated cell counts per sample were estimated from amplification of reference gene primers within the assay. To quantify the absolute abundance of each unique TCRbeta CDR3 rearrangement, sequence reads were collapsed and filtered. For each sample, productive Simpson clonality was calculated as the square root of Simpson's diversity index across productive rearrangements. The clones in this table, taken by TCRdb from immuneACCESS, are in-frame only. Not every clone is retained; where verified, under half of the shortfall comes from an unresolved V gene, and the cause of the rest is unknown. The DNA was the basis for D and trimming; V, J and clone size are from that table. The sample table holds approximately 140,000 clones, of which around 90% were seen once. 4% to 5% of the sample comes from the top ten.

The TCR originated in a woman aged 55 to 70 with active or convalescent COVID-19. What was sequenced was peripheral blood. Here the chain combines TRBV19 and TRBJ1-1; a tentative D call is TRBD1 (6 bases match). The CDR3 corresponds to CASRGGVYSEAFF. At the DNA level, the sequence is TGTGCCAGTAGAGGGGGGGTGTACTCTGAAGCTTTCTTT.